Listed below are T cell receptor beta chains from one sample, sequenced in a study of cytomegalovirus exposure and HLA in healthy donors. Assay: immunoSEQ multiplex PCR; the TCRdb copy retains only in-frame clones and omits some. Of 150,000 or so clones in the sample, about 75% were seen once. What was sequenced was PBMCs. Receptor source: a woman between 50 and 59 years old in good health and CMV-seropositive. The CDR3 runs from the conserved cysteine through the conserved F or W. A D gene is named only where the DNA matches it firmly. A clone size is listed for some rows: how often the clone was seen (once, few, many), or a class if it is expanded.

cdr3_nt: TGTGCCAGCAGTTTCCCGGGGGATCAGCCCCAGCATTTT; cdr3_aa: CASSFPGDQPQHF; d_call: .; v_call: TRBV28; clone_size: .; j_call: TRBJ1-5
cdr3_nt: TGTGCCAGCAGTTTCGCTAGCGGGGGGGCCGGGTCAGATGAGCAGTTCTTC; cdr3_aa: CASSFASGGAGSDEQFF; d_call: TRBD2; v_call: TRBV28; clone_size: .; j_call: TRBJ2-1
cdr3_nt: TGCGCCAGCAGCTCCTCGACTAAGGCCACAGATACGCAGTATTTT; cdr3_aa: CASSSSTKATDTQYF; d_call: .; v_call: TRBV5-1; clone_size: .; j_call: TRBJ2-3
cdr3_nt: TGTGCCAGCAGCCAGCGCATGTACGAGCAGTACTTC; cdr3_aa: CASSQRMYEQYF; d_call: .; v_call: TRBV7-9; clone_size: .; j_call: TRBJ2-7
cdr3_nt: TGTGCCAGCAGCCTGACGGGACAGGGGAACACCGGGGAGCTGTTTTTT; cdr3_aa: CASSLTGQGNTGELFF; d_call: TRBD1; v_call: TRBV28; clone_size: .; j_call: TRBJ2-2
cdr3_nt: TGTGCCAGCAGTGAAGCGGCGACAGCACATAGCAATCAGCCCCAGCATTTT; cdr3_aa: CASSEAATAHSNQPQHF; d_call: .; v_call: TRBV6-1; clone_size: .; j_call: TRBJ1-5
cdr3_nt: TGTGCCAGCAGTTCTTTAACCTTAGCGGGGGCTGACAATTCACCCCTCCACTTT; cdr3_aa: CASSSLTLAGADNSPLHF; d_call: .; v_call: TRBV27; clone_size: .; j_call: TRBJ1-6
cdr3_nt: TGCGCCAGCAGCCAAGTTTTCAATAGCAATCAGCCCCAGCATTTT; cdr3_aa: CASSQVFNSNQPQHF; d_call: .; v_call: TRBV4-1; clone_size: few; j_call: TRBJ1-5
cdr3_nt: TGTGCCAGCAGTGCCGGGGGAGGGGGGTACAATGAGCAGTTCTTC; cdr3_aa: CASSAGGGGYNEQFF; d_call: .; v_call: TRBV2; clone_size: .; j_call: TRBJ2-1
cdr3_nt: TGTGCCATCAGTGAAGTTCTAGCGGGAATCTCTGGGGCCAACGTCCTGACTTTC; cdr3_aa: CAISEVLAGISGANVLTF; d_call: TRBD2; v_call: TRBV10-3; clone_size: .; j_call: TRBJ2-6
cdr3_nt: TGTGCCATCAGTGAGTCGGGGGGATCCTACAATGAGCAGTTCTTC; cdr3_aa: CAISESGGSYNEQFF; d_call: .; v_call: TRBV10-3; clone_size: .; j_call: TRBJ2-1